This TCR beta chain is from a study of cytomegalovirus exposure and HLA in healthy donors. Background on the study: There were about 85 million unique TCRs (from HLA-typed donors) in an early data release.

Use of 60 Vbeta and 13 Jbeta primers characterized the PCR. Measured with immunoSEQ multiplex PCR; TCRdb has only the in-frame clones, and not every one. Here the sample spans about 180,000 clones, around 84% being singletons. Regarding this clone: The antigen is not known.

Whole-study findings and limits: Donors belonging to an Asian-associated ancestry cluster reportedly showed fewer N-insertions in productive TCRs than the approximately 690-donor mean, according to what a later analysis found.

This CDR3 spans 18 amino acids. Per germline, CDR1 PRHDT and CDR2 FYEKMQ (reference sequence). J lost 5 bases, V lost 1 base, and 9 bases had no gene match. The V gene is TRBV13, the J gene TRBJ2-5; 14 bases line up with TRBD2. The clonotype was recovered from a boy aged 2 to 10 in good health and CMV-seronegative. Sequenced material: PBMCs. The CDR3 DNA is TGTGCCAGCAGCTTAGTGATGGGGGGACTAGCGGGAGAGGAGACCCAGTACTTC. This codes for CASSLVMGGLAGEETQYF.